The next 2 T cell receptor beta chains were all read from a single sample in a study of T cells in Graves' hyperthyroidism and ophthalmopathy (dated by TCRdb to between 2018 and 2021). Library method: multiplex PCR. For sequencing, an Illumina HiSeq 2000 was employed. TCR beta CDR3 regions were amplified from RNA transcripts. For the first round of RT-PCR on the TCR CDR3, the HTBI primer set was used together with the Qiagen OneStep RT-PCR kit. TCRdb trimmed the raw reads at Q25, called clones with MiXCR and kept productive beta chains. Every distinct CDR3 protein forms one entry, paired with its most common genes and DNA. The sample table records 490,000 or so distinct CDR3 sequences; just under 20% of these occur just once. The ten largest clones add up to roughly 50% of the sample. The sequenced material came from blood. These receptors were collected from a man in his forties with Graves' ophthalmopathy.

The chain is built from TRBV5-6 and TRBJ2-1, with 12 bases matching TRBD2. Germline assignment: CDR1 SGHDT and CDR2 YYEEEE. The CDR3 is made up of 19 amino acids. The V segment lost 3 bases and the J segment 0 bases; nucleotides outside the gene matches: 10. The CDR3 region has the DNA TGTGCCAGCAGCTCGACCGGACTAGCGGGATGGAGCTCCTACAATGAGCAGTTCTTC. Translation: CASSSTGLAGWSSYNEQFF.

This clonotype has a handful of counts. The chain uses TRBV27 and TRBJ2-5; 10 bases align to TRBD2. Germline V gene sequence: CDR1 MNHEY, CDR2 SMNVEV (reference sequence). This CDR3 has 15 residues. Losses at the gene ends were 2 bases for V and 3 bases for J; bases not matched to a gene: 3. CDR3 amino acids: CASSLGTSEEETQYF. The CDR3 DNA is TGTGCCAGCAGTTTAGGGACTAGCGAGGAAGAGACCCAGTACTTC.